Below are 23 T cell receptor beta chains sequenced from a single sample in a study of CD8 T cells in ankylosing spondylitis. TCRdb called the 5' RACE reads again in MiXCR, with one record for every CDR3 protein. The data hold under 300,000 distinct CDR3 sequences, with approximately 9% observed a single time. Sequencing used blood, either unsorted or a sorted T cell fraction (not recorded which). These receptors were taken from a male donor with ankylosing spondylitis or in good health (not recorded which).

This clonotype has at least ten counts. The CDR3 region is CASSLLLAGGGEQFF. In DNA, the CDR3 is TGTGCCAGCAGCCTACTACTAGCGGGAGGGGGTGAGCAGTTCTTC. V and J are TRBV7-3 and TRBJ2-1, with TRBD2 matching 13 bases. The V gene's germline CDR1 is SGHTA and CDR2 FQGTGA. V shed 5 bases, J shed 9 bases, and the junction held 7 bases outside the gene matches. This CDR3 has 15 amino acids.

This clonotype was detected many times. The V gene is TRBV5-4, the J gene TRBJ2-7; 7 bases map to TRBD1. Germline V gene sequence: CDR1 SGHNT, CDR2 YYREEE (reference sequence). V shed 4 bases and J 2 bases; nucleotides not matched to a gene: 9. This CDR3 is built from 15 residues. The CDR3 DNA reads as TGTGCCAGCAGCCCATCATCCGGGACAGCCTACGAGCAGTACTTC. The encoded protein is CASSPSSGTAYEQYF.

The chain employs TRBV27 and TRBJ2-7; 9 bases agree with TRBD1. V gave up 3 bases and J gave up 0 bases; unmatched junction bases: 3. The CDR3 length is 15 residues. CDR1 is MNHEY, CDR2 SMNVEV, per germline (reference sequence). The CDR3 DNA sequence: TGTGCCAGCAGTTTTGTGGGACAGGGCTCCTACGAGCAGTACTTC. Its translation: CASSFVGQGSYEQYF.

This chain links TRBV20-1 with TRBJ2-3; 13 nucleotides match TRBD2. V lost 6 bases, J lost 2 bases, and 5 bases stayed unmatched. Germline lookup yields CDR1 DFQATT and CDR2 SNEGSKA (reference sequence). The CDR3 has 15 residues. The CDR3 sequence: CSARTSGGSTDTQYF. The CDR3 DNA reads as TGCAGTGCACGGACTAGCGGGGGATCCACAGATACGCAGTATTTT.

This clonotype was seen many times. This rearrangement joins TRBV7-9 to TRBJ2-5; D gene unclear. V lost 1 base, J lost 2 bases, and 14 bases lay in between. The germline V gene has CDR1 SEHNR and CDR2 FQNEAQ (reference sequence). The CDR3 consists of 16 residues. The CDR3 DNA is TGTGCCAGCAGCTTAGAATCCAGAACCAAGCAAGAGACCCAGTACTTC. It specifies CASSLESRTKQETQYF.

This clonotype was seen at least ten times. The rearrangement joins TRBV5-1 to TRBJ2-3; no clear D gene. CDR1 and CDR2 (germline): SGHRS, YFSETQ. V dropped 0 bases and J dropped 6 bases, with 2 bases sitting between them. The CDR3 totals 11 residues. The CDR3 DNA is TGCGCCAGCAGCTTGGCTGATACGCAGTATTTT. Protein: CASSLADTQYF.

In its sample, this clonotype was seen many times. The CDR3 DNA follows: TGTGCCAGCAGCTTACTGGCGGTCTCCTACAATGAGCAGTTCTTC. It is translated as CASSLLAVSYNEQFF. The rearrangement joins TRBV11-3 to TRBJ2-1; no firm D call. V gave up 2 bases and J gave up 0 bases, with 8 bases separating them. The CDR3 totals 15 residues. The germline gives CDR1 SGHNT, CDR2 YENEEA.

There are many counts of this clonotype. This chain connects TRBV29-1 to TRBJ2-4, with D possibly TRBD1 on 5 matching bases. The CDR3 spans 12 residues. CDR1 is SQVTM, CDR2 ANQGSEA, per germline. The V and J ends lost 6 bases and 6 bases respectively, with 12 bases between them. CDR3 sequence reads: CSVADSLNIQYF. Here the CDR3 DNA reads TGCAGCGTCGCCGACAGCCTAAACATTCAGTACTTC.

This clonotype has only a few counts. This sequence joins TRBV5-6 and TRBJ1-1; a possible D gene is TRBD1 (6 bases). V was pared by 6 bases and J by 5 bases, with 17 bases between. Per the germline V gene, CDR1 is SGHDT and CDR2 is YYEEEE. CDR3 length: 14 residues. The CDR3 DNA reads as TGTGCCAGCACCTCTTGGGGGGCGCGGACTGAAGCTTTCTTT. As protein: CASTSWGARTEAFF. Looking up the rest from reference TRBV5-6 and TRBJ1-1 gives the full variable domain: DAGVTQSPTHLIKTRGQQVTLRCSPKSGHDTVSWYQQALGQGPQFIFQYYEEEERQRGNFPDRFSGHQFPNYSSELNVNALLLGDSALYLCASTSWGARTEAFFGQGTRLTVV.

This chain joins TRBV7-3 and TRBJ2-2, with 8 positions matching TRBD2. J gave up 0 bases and V 0 bases, and 15 bases lay outside the gene matches. The CDR3 runs to 21 residues. The V gene's germline CDR1 is SGHTA and CDR2 FQGTGA. The CDR3 DNA sequence: TGTGCCAGCAGCTTAACGGGTGGGCTAGCGGGCACCCTGGCGAACACCGGGGAGCTGTTTTTT. Encoded protein: CASSLTGGLAGTLANTGELFF.

This chain uses TRBV30 with TRBJ2-4; maybe TRBD1 (6 bases). The length of the CDR3 is 14 residues. V lost 0 bases and J lost 8, with 14 bases in between. Germline lookup yields CDR1 GTSNPN and CDR2 SVGIG (reference sequence). The CDR3 is CAWSVPGEGDIQYF. The DNA of the CDR3 is TGTGCCTGGAGTGTACCAGGGGAAGGGGACATTCAGTACTTC. The full variable domain, rest sourced from reference TRBV30 and TRBJ2-4, is SQTIHQWPATLVQPVGSPLSLECTVEGTSNPNLYWYRQAAGRGLQLLFYSVGIGQISSEVPQNLSASRPQDRQFILSSKKLLLSDSGFYLCAWSVPGEGDIQYFGAGTRLSVL.

The chain combines TRBV7-2 with TRBJ2-2; D is unresolved. Germline assignment: CDR1 SGHTA and CDR2 FQGNSA. V was clipped by 6 bases and J by 7 bases, with 12 bases between them. This CDR3 comprises 13 residues. The CDR3 here is CASSTTWIGELFF. CDR3 nucleotide sequence: TGTGCCAGCAGTACAACCTGGATCGGGGAGCTGTTTTTT.

This clonotype was seen ten or more times. The chain joins TRBV12-3 or TRBV12-4 to TRBJ1-6; 7 positions agree with TRBD1. CDR3 length: 14 amino acids. V shed 5 bases and J 4 bases; nucleotides not matched to a gene: 2. The DNA for the CDR3 is TGTGCCAGCAGTAGGGACAGATATAATTCACCCCTCCACTTT. Translating it yields CASSRDRYNSPLHF.

This clonotype was seen repeatedly, ten times or more. The gene calls are TRBV20-1 and TRBJ1-5; TRBD1 might be the D (6 bases). This CDR3 comprises 14 residues. Germline assignment: CDR1 DFQATT and CDR2 SNEGSKA (reference sequence). V lost 4 bases to trimming and J lost 6 bases, with 16 bases between them. The CDR3 DNA sequence: TGCAGTGCTAAGGGCCCAGGGGTAACTCAGCCCCAGCATTTT. Its protein product is CSAKGPGVTQPQHF.

In its sample, this clonotype was seen many times. The chain uses TRBV5-1 and TRBJ2-1; D tentatively fits TRBD1 or TRBD2 (5 bases each). CDR1 SGHRS and CDR2 YFSETQ come from the germline V gene. This CDR3 is built from 14 residues. Trimming removed 3 bases from V and 8 bases from J, with 15 bases in between. The CDR3: CASSSGTQGHEQFF. Here the CDR3 DNA reads TGCGCCAGCAGCTCCGGGACCCAAGGACATGAGCAGTTCTTC.

This clonotype was recorded at least ten times. The rearrangement joins TRBV7-6 to TRBJ1-2, with no clear D. CDR3 length equals 16 residues. Germline V gene data show CDR1 as SGHVS and CDR2 as FNYEAQ. Trimming shortened V by 5 bases and J by 0 bases, and 16 bases separated the two germline ends. This chain's CDR3 is CASSPEVGHANYGYTF. The CDR3 DNA follows: TGTGCCAGCAGCCCCGAGGTTGGTCACGCTAACTATGGCTACACCTTC.

This clonotype was seen repeatedly, ten times or more. V usage is TRBV29-1 and J usage is TRBJ1-1, with TRBD1 matching 10 bases. The CDR3 is 14 residues long. The V and J ends lost 3 bases and 5 bases, in that order; junction bases with no gene match: 6. CDR1 is SQVTM and CDR2 is ANQGSEA in the germline V gene. CDR3 nucleotide sequence: TGCAGCGTTGATCCGACAGGGGGCTTTACTGAAGCTTTCTTT. Its protein product is CSVDPTGGFTEAFF.

This clonotype has only a few counts. The chain's CDR3 is CSARHQGGSSYGYTF. The CDR3 DNA reads as TGCAGCGCCCGGCACCAGGGGGGGTCCTCCTATGGCTACACCTTC. This rearrangement joins TRBV29-1 to TRBJ1-2; 7 nucleotides match TRBD1. Germline V CDR1 and CDR2: SQVTM, ANQGSEA. This CDR3 has 15 residues. With V trimmed by 7 bases and J by 4 bases, 15 bases remained unmatched.

V usage is TRBV9 and J usage is TRBJ2-7; D not resolved. The CDR3 covers 14 residues. Trimming stripped 4 bases from V and 2 bases from J, with 13 bases between. Germline-derived CDR1 and CDR2 are SGDLS and YYNGEE. CDR3 in amino acids: CASSPEAATYEQYF. CDR3 sequence (DNA): TGTGCCAGCAGCCCCGAGGCGGCAACCTACGAGCAGTACTTC.

The sample holds many counts of this clonotype. V gene TRBV12-3 or TRBV12-4 combines with J gene TRBJ2-3; 9 nucleotides agree with TRBD2. The length of the CDR3 is 15 residues. The V gene end was trimmed by 4 bases and the J gene end by 4 bases; junction bases not matched to a gene: 6. The CDR3 region is CASSSTSGTSDTQYF. Here the CDR3 DNA reads TGTGCCAGCAGTTCGACTAGCGGTACCTCAGATACGCAGTATTTT.

The CDR3 loop is CSAQRVISGGAETQYF. The CDR3 region has the DNA TGCAGTGCTCAAAGAGTAATTAGCGGGGGCGCAGAGACCCAGTACTTC. The V call is TRBV20-1, the J call TRBJ2-5; 9 bases match TRBD2. The CDR3 is 16 amino acids. Trimming at V came to 5 bases and at J to 4 bases, leaving 14 bases not matched to a gene. Germline values: CDR1 DFQATT, CDR2 SNEGSKA (reference sequence).

This clonotype was seen more than once but under ten times. The chain joins TRBV7-9 to TRBJ1-2, with D unresolved. This CDR3 is 12 amino acids long. The V and J ends lost 3 bases and 6 bases respectively, with 8 bases between them. From germline, CDR1 is SEHNR and CDR2 FQNEAQ (reference sequence). In nucleotides, the CDR3 is TGTGCCAGCAGCTTCGGATCGGATGGCTACACCTTC. This sequence encodes CASSFGSDGYTF.

This clonotype was observed many times. The chain employs TRBV12-3 or TRBV12-4 and TRBJ2-2; the D gene is possibly TRBD2 (5 bases). The CDR3 covers 15 residues. Trimming cost V 3 bases and J 6 bases, with 14 bases left between them. CDR3 bases: TGTGCCAGCAGTTTTTACGGGATGGCCTCCGGGGAGCTGTTTTTT. This sequence encodes CASSFYGMASGELFF.